This T cell receptor (beta chain) was sequenced during a study of blood T cell repertoires in COVID-19. Study background: Sites across the United States, Italy and Spain contributed samples from acute and convalescent COVID-19.

The protocol was immunoSEQ multiplex PCR, while the TCRdb copy is restricted to in-frame clones and leaves out a portion. The sample comprises approximately 50,000 clones, 85% of which are singletons, and 16% rests with the top ten. CDR1 is SEHNR, CDR2 FQNEAQ, per germline (reference sequence). This CDR3 contains 14 residues. Trimming stripped 6 bases from V and 7 bases from J, with 15 bases between. The receptor's source is a human donor in a cohort sampled during active COVID-19. Input material: peripheral blood. The chain carries TRBV7-9 and TRBJ2-2; D perhaps matches TRBD1 (5 bases). The CDR3 loop is CASRALGRGGELFF. CDR3 sequence (DNA): TGTGCCAGCAGGGCTCTGGGGCGAGGCGGGGAGCTGTTTTTT.